This T cell receptor (beta chain) is from a study of OX40 agonist ivuxolimab in advanced cancers. Looking at the study overall: Ivuxolimab was a fully human IgG2 agonistic monoclonal antibody targeting the costimulatory receptor OX40 (CD134). Intravenous ivuxolimab was administered to patients every 2 weeks at six dose levels: 0.01, 0.1, 0.3, 1.5, 3 and 10 mg/kg. Of the 50 to 55 patients in dose escalation, 19 had hepatocellular carcinoma, approximately 15 had melanoma, 9 had renal cell carcinoma and 9 had head and neck cancer. In the dose-escalation cohort, around four fifths of patients were male, and the mean age was approximately 60 years, with a range of about 23 to 85. Patients were allowed to have had prior anti-PD-1, anti-PD-L1 or anti-CTLA-4 therapy, and around 37% of the dose-escalation patients had previously received checkpoint inhibitors. Partial responses occurred in three dose-escalation patients, of whom one had hepatocellular carcinoma and two had cutaneous melanoma. Peripheral TCRbeta sequencing aimed to test whether ivuxolimab altered TCR sequence diversity and caused clonal T-cell expansion. The paper describes the monotherapy dose-escalation part (N = 52 patients) of the phase I trial of ivuxolimab.

Concerning this clone: What this receptor recognizes is not known. Per-base quality was not reported, and no clone a single base away is much larger than it.

The trial excluded patients who had a history of autoimmune disease or who were on systemic immunosuppression. Peripheral blood for TCR sequencing was drawn from every dose cohort at baseline, at cycle 4 day 1 and at cycle 7 day 1. The samples were drawn from a first-in-human, open-label, multicenter phase I dose-escalation trial of ivuxolimab. Adults with locally advanced or metastatic melanoma, renal cell carcinoma, hepatocellular carcinoma or head and neck squamous cell carcinoma were enrolled in the trial. Before TCR sequencing, CD4+ T cells and CD8+ T cells from peripheral blood were sorted into separate populations. Genomic DNA was extracted from sorted cells for sequencing of the TCRbeta CDR3 region. The immunoSEQ Assay was used for sequencing of TCRbeta CDR3 regions. The table comes from immuneACCESS by way of TCRdb, which keeps in-frame sequences with V and J called. Part of the clones is missing from these tables; in studies checked, under half for an unresolved V gene and the rest for unknown reasons. Recorded for this sample are around 19,000 clones; around 70% of them occurred a single time. The biggest ten clones account for more than 30% of the sample.

Looking up the germline V gene yields CDR1 SGHDN and CDR2 FVKESK. The CDR3 runs 14 amino acids, cysteine and phenylalanine included. Here the CDR3 DNA is all that survives: 42 bases in frame from base 1. V was cut back by 3 bases and J by 3 bases, leaving a gap of 11 bases between them. Findings and caveats that apply to the study as a whole: In the 0.1-3.0 mg/kg groups, partial responders were among the patients with the lowest normalized peripheral clonal expansion, particularly in CD8+ T cells. Low levels of normalized T-cell clonal expansion were also seen in some patients who did not respond. Antigen specificity was not determined for the clonally expanded peripheral T cells. After ivuxolimab, CD8+ T cells had more expanded clones than CD4+ T cells on average. At doses from 0.1 to 3.0 mg/kg, clonal expansion was seen in both CD4+ and CD8+ blood T cells between baseline and week 6.

Recombination joined TRBV14 with TRBJ1-1, with the D gene too uncertain to name. The sequencing used CD4+ or CD8+ T cells sorted from blood, collected in a trial of the OX40 agonist ivuxolimab. This clonotype was obtained from an adult with an advanced solid tumor such as melanoma, head and neck, liver or kidney cancer. The DNA is as follows: TGTGCCAGCAGCCAGCGAACAGATTACACTGAAGCTTTCTTT. This codes for CASSQRTDYTEAFF.